This note documents a single T cell receptor (beta chain) sequence. Mismatch with germline at one junction end may stem from a read error. Germline CDR1 SGHAT, CDR2 FQDESV (reference sequence). The CDR3 contains 15 residues. No cell sorting was done before RNA was extracted from the tissue. The data were obtained in a study of tumor and adjacent non-tumor tissue in lung cancer. The library came from three nested PCR rounds adapted from ARM-PCR protocols. TCRdb called the multiplex PCR reads again in MiXCR, with one record for every CDR3 protein. The sample includes about 200,000 distinct CDR3 sequences, about 71% of them seen just once.

This TCR was sampled from a man in his sixties with non-small cell lung cancer. Sequenced material: lung tumor tissue. V and J are TRBV11-1 and TRBJ2-7; TRBD2 aligns across 7 bases. The CDR3 region has the DNA TGTGTCAGCAGCAGGACTAGAGGGATGGCAGACGAGCAGTACTTC. Protein: CVSSRTRGMADEQYF.